The present T cell receptor (beta chain) was sequenced within a study of blood T cells in healthy people across ages. Study results and caveats: Naive T cell percentage and TCR beta diversity correlated strongly.

Every participating donor contributed about 10 milliliters of peripheral blood through a draw. The authors ran a second PCR of about 6 to 12 cycles using a sample-barcoded 5' primer and a J-beta primer mix. The template-switch adaptor, which had 12 random nucleotides, put a tag on each cDNA molecule. TCRdb re-called the 5' RACE reads with MiXCR, one entry per CDR3 protein. This sample has about 930,000 distinct CDR3 sequences, with roughly 28% found just once. In this sample, this clonotype turned up many times. As yet, its antigen is unknown. This sample was shared with a second study, whose subject was T cells of mothers and their children.

Material: blood. The TCR comes from a woman in her thirties or forties in good health.

The CDR3 nucleotides read TGCAGTGCTTCCCTAACGGGGGGGACTCACGAGCAGTACTTC. This translates into CSASLTGGTHEQYF. This chain joins TRBV20-1 and TRBJ2-7; 8 bases are a match to TRBD2. Germline-derived CDR1 and CDR2 are DFQATT and SNEGSKA (reference sequence). The CDR3 contains 14 residues. With 5 bases clipped from V and 5 bases from J, the junction kept 11 bases outside the gene matches.